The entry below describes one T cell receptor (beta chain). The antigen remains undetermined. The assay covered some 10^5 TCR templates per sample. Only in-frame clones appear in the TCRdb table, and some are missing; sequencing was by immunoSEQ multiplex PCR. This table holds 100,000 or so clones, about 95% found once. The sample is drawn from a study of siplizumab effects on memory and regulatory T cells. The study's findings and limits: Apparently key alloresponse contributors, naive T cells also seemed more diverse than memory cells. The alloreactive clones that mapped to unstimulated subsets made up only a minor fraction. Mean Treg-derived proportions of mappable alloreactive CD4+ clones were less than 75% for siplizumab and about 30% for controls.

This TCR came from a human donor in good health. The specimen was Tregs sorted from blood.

As DNA, the CDR3 is TGTGCCAGCAGCGCCAGACAGGCCGTTACCGGGACAGATACGCAGTATTTT. Its translation: CASSARQAVTGTDTQYF. The chain joins TRBV9 to TRBJ2-3, with D perhaps TRBD1 (6 bases). CDR3 length: 17 residues. CDR1 SGDLS and CDR2 YYNGEE come from the germline V gene. Trimming removed 3 bases from V and 3 bases from J, with 20 bases in between.